Listed below are T cell receptor beta chains from one sample, sequenced in a study of identical twins. TCRdb analysed the 5' RACE reads with MiXCR anew, one entry per CDR3 protein. The sample consists of about 240,000 distinct CDR3 sequences, 6% to 8% of them appearing once. These same data were also listed under a study on yellow fever vaccine responses in identical twins.

The sample consisted of CD8+ T cells sorted from blood. All receptors derive from a woman between 18 and 29 years old in good health. Each CDR3 is given with its conserved first and last residue. D genes are given only for firm matches. Only some rows state a clone size, as once, few, many or a class for expanded clones.

j_call clone_size v_call d_call cdr3_aa cdr3_nt
TRBJ2-5 few TRBV27 . CASRGWGETQYF TGTGCCAGCAGGGGGTGGGGAGAGACCCAGTACTTC
TRBJ1-2 . TRBV6-2/TRBV6-3 . CASSEGGGVYGYTF TGTGCCAGCAGTGAGGGTGGTGGAGTCTATGGCTACACCTTC
TRBJ2-1 few TRBV6-5 . CASTQGRGWIF TGTGCCAGCACCCAAGGAAGGGGTTGGATCTTC
TRBJ2-3 many TRBV6-1 TRBD2 CASSEEIGGGLDTQYF TGTGCCAGCAGTGAAGAAATTGGGGGAGGGCTGGATACGCAGTATTTT
TRBJ2-1 few TRBV2 . CASSRKRGYNEQFF TGTGCCAGCAGTAGGAAGAGGGGCTACAATGAGCAGTTCTTC
TRBJ2-1 few TRBV27 TRBD1 CASSLSPGGLYNEQFF TGTGCCAGCAGTTTATCCCCAGGGGGCCTGTACAATGAGCAGTTCTTC
TRBJ2-1 many TRBV5-5 . CASSPLGLQGINEQFF TGTGCCAGCAGCCCCTTGGGATTACAGGGTATCAATGAGCAGTTCTTC
TRBJ2-7 many TRBV29-1 . CSVEEAAGHEQYF TGCAGCGTTGAAGAGGCCGCAGGGCACGAGCAGTACTTC
TRBJ2-5 . TRBV6-1 . CASSQSSQETQYF TGTGCCAGCAGCCAGAGCTCCCAAGAGACCCAGTACTTC
TRBJ2-6 few TRBV12-3/TRBV12-4 . CASNLGPGGANVLTF TGTGCCAGCAACCTTGGGCCAGGTGGGGCCAACGTCCTGACTTTC
TRBJ1-1 many TRBV7-9 TRBD1 CASSGDRGDTEAFF TGTGCCAGCAGCGGTGACAGGGGAGACACTGAAGCTTTCTTT
TRBJ1-2 many TRBV25-1 . CASGQGNYGYTF TGTGCCAGCGGGCAGGGGAACTATGGCTACACCTTC